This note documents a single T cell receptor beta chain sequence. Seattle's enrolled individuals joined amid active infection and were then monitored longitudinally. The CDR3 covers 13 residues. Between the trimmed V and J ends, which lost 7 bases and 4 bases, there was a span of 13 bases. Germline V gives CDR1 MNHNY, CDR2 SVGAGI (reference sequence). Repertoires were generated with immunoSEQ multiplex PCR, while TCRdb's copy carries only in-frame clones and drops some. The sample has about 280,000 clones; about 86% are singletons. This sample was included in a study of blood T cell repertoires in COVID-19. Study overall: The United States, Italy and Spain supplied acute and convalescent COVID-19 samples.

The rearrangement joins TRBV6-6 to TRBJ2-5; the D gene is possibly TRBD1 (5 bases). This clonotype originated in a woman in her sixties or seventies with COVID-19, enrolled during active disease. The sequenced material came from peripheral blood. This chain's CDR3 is CASNRQRGETQYF. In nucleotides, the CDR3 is TGTGCCAGCAACCGCCAAAGGGGAGAGACCCAGTACTTC.